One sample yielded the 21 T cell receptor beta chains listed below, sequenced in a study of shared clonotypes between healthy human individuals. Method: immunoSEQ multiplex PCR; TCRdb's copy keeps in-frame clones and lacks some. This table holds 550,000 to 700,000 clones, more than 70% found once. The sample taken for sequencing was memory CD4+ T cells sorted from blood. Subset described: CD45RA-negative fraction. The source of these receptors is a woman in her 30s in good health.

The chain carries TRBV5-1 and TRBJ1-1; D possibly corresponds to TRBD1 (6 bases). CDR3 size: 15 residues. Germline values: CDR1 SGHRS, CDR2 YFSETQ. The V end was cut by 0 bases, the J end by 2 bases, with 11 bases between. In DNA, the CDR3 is TGCGCCAGCAGCTTGGCCGAGGGGACAAACACTGAAGCTTTCTTT. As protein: CASSLAEGTNTEAFF.

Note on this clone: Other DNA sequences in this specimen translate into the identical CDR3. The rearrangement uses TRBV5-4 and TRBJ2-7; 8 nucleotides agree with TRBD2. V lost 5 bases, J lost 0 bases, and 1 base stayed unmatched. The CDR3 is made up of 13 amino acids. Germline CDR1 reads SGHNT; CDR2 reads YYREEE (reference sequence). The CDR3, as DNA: TGTGCCAGCAGTCGGGGGGGCTCCTACGAGCAGTACTTC. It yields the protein CASSRGGSYEQYF.

This chain's CDR3 is CASSQEGGRSGGNRGYTF. In DNA, the CDR3 is TGTGCCAGCAGCCAAGAAGGAGGGAGGTCTGGGGGAAATCGTGGCTACACCTTC. This sequence joins TRBV4-2 and TRBJ1-2, with D possibly TRBD1 on 5 matching bases. The germline gives CDR1 LGHNA, CDR2 YNFKEQ. This CDR3 is 18 amino acids long. V was trimmed by 0 bases and J by 7 bases, leaving 24 bases between them.

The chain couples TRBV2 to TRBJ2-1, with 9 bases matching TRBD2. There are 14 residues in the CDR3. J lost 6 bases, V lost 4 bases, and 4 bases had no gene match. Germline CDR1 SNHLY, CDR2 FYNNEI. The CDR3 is CASSVVSGSNEQFF. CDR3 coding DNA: TGTGCCAGCAGTGTGGTTAGCGGGAGCAATGAGCAGTTCTTC.

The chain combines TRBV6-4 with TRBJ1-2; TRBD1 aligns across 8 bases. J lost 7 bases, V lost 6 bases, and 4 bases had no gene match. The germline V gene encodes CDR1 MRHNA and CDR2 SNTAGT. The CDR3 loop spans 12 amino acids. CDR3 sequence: CASRQGVGGYTF. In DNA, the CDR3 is TGTGCCAGCAGACAGGGGGTTGGTGGCTACACCTTC.

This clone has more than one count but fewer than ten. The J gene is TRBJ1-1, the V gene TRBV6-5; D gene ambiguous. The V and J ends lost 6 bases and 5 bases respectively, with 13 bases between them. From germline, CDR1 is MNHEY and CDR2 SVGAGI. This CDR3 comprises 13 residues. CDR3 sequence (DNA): TGTGCCAGCAGCCATACCCCGGGAACTGAAGCTTTCTTT. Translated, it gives CASSHTPGTEAFF.

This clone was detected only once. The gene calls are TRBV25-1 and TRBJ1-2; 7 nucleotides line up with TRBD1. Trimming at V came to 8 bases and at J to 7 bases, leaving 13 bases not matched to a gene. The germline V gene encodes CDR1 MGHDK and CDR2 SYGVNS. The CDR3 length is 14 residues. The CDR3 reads CASSRGRGFSGYTF. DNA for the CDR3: TGTGCCAGCTCAAGAGGCAGGGGGTTTTCTGGCTACACCTTC.

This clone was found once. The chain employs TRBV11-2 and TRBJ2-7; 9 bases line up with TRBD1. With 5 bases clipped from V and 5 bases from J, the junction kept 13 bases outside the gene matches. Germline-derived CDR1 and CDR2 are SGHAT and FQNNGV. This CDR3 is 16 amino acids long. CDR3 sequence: CASSLTTGGSIDEQYF. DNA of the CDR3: TGTGCCAGCAGCCTCACGACAGGGGGATCCATTGACGAGCAGTACTTC.

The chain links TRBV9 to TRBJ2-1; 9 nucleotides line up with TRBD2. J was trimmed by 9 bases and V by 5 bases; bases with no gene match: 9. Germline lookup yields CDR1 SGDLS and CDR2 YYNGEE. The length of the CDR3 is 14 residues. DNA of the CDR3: TGTGCCAGCAGTGGAGCGGGAGGTGTCGGTGAGCAGTTCTTC. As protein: CASSGAGGVGEQFF. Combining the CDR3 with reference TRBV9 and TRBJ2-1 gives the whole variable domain DSGVTQTPKHLITATGQRVTLRCSPRSGDLSVYWYQQSLDQGLQFLIQYYNGEERAKGNILERFSAQQFPDLHSELNLSSLELGDSALYFCASSGAGGVGEQFFGPGTRLTVL.

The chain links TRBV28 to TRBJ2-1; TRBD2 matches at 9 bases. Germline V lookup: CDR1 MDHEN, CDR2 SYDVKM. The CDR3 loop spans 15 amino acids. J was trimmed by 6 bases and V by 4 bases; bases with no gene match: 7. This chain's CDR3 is CASSSQASGTNEQFF. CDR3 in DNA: TGTGCCAGCAGTTCCCAGGCTAGCGGGACCAATGAGCAGTTCTTC.

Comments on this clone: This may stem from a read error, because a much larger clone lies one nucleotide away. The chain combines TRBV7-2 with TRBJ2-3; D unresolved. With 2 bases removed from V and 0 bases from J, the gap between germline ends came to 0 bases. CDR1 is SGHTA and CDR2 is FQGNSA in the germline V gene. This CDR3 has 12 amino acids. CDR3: CASSLSTDTQYF. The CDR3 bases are TGTGCCAGCAGCTTAAGCACAGATACGCAGTATTTT.

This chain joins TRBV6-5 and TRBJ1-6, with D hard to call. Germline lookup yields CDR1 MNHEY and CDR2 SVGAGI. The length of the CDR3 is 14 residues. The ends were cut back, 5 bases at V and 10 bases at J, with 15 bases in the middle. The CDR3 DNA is TGTGCCAGCAGTCGTGAAGGCTTGAGGTCACCCCTCCACTTT. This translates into CASSREGLRSPLHF.

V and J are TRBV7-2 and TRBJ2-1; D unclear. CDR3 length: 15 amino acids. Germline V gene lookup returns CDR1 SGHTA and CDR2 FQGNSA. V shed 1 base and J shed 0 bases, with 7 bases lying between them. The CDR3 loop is CASSLEASSYNEQFF. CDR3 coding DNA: TGTGCCAGCAGCTTAGAAGCGAGCTCCTACAATGAGCAGTTCTTC.

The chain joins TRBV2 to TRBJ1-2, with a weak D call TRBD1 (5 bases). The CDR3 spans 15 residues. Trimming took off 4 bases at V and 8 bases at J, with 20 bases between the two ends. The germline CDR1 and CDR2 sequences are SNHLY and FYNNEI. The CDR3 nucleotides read TGTGCCAGCAGTGTGGCCAGGGTTCAGTCGGAAGGCTACACCTTC. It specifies CASSVARVQSEGYTF. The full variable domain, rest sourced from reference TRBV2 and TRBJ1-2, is EPEVTQTPSHQVTQMGQEVILRCVPISNHLYFYWYRQILGQKVEFLVSFYNNEISEKSEIFDDQFSVERPDGSNFTLKIRSTKLEDSAMYFCASSVARVQSEGYTFGSGTRLTVV.

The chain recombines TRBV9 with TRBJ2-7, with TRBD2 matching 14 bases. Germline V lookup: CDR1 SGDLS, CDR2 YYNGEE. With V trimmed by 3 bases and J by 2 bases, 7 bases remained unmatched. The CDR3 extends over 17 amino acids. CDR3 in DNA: TGTGCCAGCAGCGAAGGGGGGACTAGCGGGAGACCCTACGAGCAGTACTTC. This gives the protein CASSEGGTSGRPYEQYF.

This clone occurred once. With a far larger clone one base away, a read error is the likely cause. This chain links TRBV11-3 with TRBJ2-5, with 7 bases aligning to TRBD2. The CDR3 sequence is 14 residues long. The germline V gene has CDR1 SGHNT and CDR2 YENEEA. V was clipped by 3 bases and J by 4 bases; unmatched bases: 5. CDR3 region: CASSFVTGGETQYF. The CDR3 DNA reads TGTGCCAGCAGCTTTGTAACGGGGGGAGAGACCCAGTACTTC.

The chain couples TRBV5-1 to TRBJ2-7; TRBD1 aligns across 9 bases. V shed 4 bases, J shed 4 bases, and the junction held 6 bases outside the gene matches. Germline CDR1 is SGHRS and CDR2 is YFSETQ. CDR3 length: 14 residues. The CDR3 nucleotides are TGCGCCAGCAGCCCTAGGGGACAGGGTTACGAGCAGTACTTC. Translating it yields CASSPRGQGYEQYF.

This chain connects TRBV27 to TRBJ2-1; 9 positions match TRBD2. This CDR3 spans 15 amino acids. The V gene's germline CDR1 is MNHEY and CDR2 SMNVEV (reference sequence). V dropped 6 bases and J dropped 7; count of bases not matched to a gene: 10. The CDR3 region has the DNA TGTGCCAGCAGGGGCGGGGGGGCAGTTAGGAATGAGCAGTTCTTC. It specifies CASRGGGAVRNEQFF.

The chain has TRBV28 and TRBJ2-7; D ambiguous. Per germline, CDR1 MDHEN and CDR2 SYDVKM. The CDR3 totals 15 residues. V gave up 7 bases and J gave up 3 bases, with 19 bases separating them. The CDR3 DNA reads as TGTGCCAGCAACAGCCCGGGCAGGAGCCTCTACGAGCAGTACTTC. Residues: CASNSPGRSLYEQYF.

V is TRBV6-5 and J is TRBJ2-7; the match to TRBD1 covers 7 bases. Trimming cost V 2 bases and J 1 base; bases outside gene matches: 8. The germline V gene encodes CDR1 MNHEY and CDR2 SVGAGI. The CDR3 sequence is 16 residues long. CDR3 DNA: TGTGCCAGCAGTTACCCCAGGGGGTTTATATCCTACGAGCAGTACTTC. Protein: CASSYPRGFISYEQYF.

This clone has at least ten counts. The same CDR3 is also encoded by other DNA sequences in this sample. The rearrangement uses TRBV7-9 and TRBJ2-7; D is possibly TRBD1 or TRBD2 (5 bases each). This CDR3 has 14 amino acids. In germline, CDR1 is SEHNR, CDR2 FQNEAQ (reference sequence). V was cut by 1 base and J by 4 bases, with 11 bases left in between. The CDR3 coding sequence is TGTGCCAGCAGCTTAGAGGGGTTAGCGTACGAGCAGTACTTC. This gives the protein CASSLEGLAYEQYF. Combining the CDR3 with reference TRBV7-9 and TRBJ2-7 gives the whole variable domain DTGVSQNPRHKITKRGQNVTFRCDPISEHNRLYWYRQTLGQGPEFLTYFQNEAQLEKSRLLSDRFSAERPKGSFSTLEIQRTEQGDSAMYLCASSLEGLAYEQYFGPGTRLTVT.